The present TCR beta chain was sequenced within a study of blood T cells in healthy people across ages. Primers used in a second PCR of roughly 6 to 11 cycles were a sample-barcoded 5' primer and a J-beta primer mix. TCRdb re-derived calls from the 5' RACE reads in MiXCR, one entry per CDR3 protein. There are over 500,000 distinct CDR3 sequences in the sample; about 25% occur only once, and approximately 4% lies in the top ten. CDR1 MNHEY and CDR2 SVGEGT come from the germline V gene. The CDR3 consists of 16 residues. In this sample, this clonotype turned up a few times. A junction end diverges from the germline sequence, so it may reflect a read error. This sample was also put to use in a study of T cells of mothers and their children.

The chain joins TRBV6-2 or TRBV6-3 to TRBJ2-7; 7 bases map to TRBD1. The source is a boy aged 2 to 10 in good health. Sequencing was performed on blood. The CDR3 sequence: CASSYYAGTATYEQYF. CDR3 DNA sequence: TGTGCCAGCAGCTACTATGCCGGGACAGCGACCTACGAGCAGTACTTC.